One sample yielded the 6 T cell receptor beta chains listed below, sequenced in a study of OX40 agonist ivuxolimab in advanced cancers. Repertoires were generated with immunoSEQ multiplex PCR, while TCRdb's copy carries only in-frame clones and drops some. Among 60,000 to 65,000 clones, roughly 80% were seen once, and the ten largest hold approximately 2%. Sequencing used CD4+ or CD8+ T cells sorted from blood, obtained in a trial of the OX40 agonist ivuxolimab. Source of these receptors: an adult with an advanced solid tumor such as melanoma, head and neck, liver or kidney cancer.

The chain joins TRBV7-2 to TRBJ2-7; D not resolved. V dropped 2 bases and J dropped 6 bases, with 17 bases sitting between them. The germline V gene encodes CDR1 SGHTA and CDR2 FQGNSA. The CDR3 is 15 residues long. The DNA for the CDR3 is TGTGCCAGCAGCTTACCCAATCAGTACCCTACCGAGCAGTACTTC. It is translated as CASSLPNQYPTEQYF.

The chain combines TRBV2 with TRBJ2-2, with 10 positions matching TRBD2. This CDR3 contains 15 residues. Germline V CDR1 and CDR2: SNHLY, FYNNEI. The J segment lost 6 bases and the V segment lost 2 bases, leaving 3 bases of the junction unmatched. The CDR3 sequence: CASSESLAGAGELFF. The CDR3 nucleotides read TGTGCCAGCAGTGAAAGCCTAGCGGGAGCCGGGGAGCTGTTTTTT.

The chain combines TRBV7-9 with TRBJ2-1; the D gene is possibly TRBD2 (7 bases). The CDR3 sequence is 15 residues long. Deletions cut 5 bases from V and 7 bases from J, with 18 bases between. CDR1 SEHNR and CDR2 FQNEAQ come from the germline V gene (reference sequence). The CDR3 DNA is TGTGCCAGCAGCCCCCGGGGGGCCCTCGGGAATGAGCAGTTCTTC. Protein sequence: CASSPRGALGNEQFF.

The chain combines TRBV7-8 with TRBJ2-5; 8 nucleotides agree with TRBD1. The CDR3 has 15 amino acids. Germline CDR1 reads SGHVS; CDR2 reads FQNEAQ. J was trimmed by 4 bases and V by 4 bases; bases with no gene match: 8. The CDR3 loop is CASSSTRQGLETQYF. CDR3 nucleotides: TGTGCCAGCAGCTCAACCCGACAGGGGTTAGAGACCCAGTACTTC. Variable domain in full (rest from reference TRBV7-8 and TRBJ2-5): GAGVSQSPRYKVAKRGQDVALRCDPISGHVSLFWYQQALGQGPEFLTYFQNEAQLDKSGLPSDRFFAERPEGSVSTLKIQRTQQEDSAVYLCASSSTRQGLETQYFGPGTRLLVL.

The chain recombines TRBV5-1 with TRBJ2-7; tentatively, D is TRBD1 (6 bases). The CDR3 runs 14 residues. Germline CDR1 and CDR2: SGHRS and YFSETQ. The V gene lost 2 bases and the J gene lost 0 bases, with 9 bases spanning the gap. The chain's CDR3 is CASSFQGNSYEQYF. The CDR3, as DNA: TGCGCCAGCAGCTTTCAGGGGAACTCCTACGAGCAGTACTTC.

This chain joins TRBV5-6 and TRBJ1-2; D gene uncertain. Germline V gene lookup returns CDR1 SGHDT and CDR2 YYEEEE. Trimming stripped 0 bases from V and 0 bases from J, with 6 bases between. This CDR3 has 14 amino acids. The CDR3 is CASSLVGANYGYTF. In DNA form, the CDR3 reads TGTGCCAGCAGCTTGGTCGGGGCTAACTATGGCTACACCTTC.